These T cell receptor beta chains were read from a single sample in a study of neurological immune-mediated disorders. MiXCR, run by TCRdb on the 5' RACE reads, gives a single entry per CDR3 protein. The sample has 25,000 to 35,000 distinct CDR3 sequences, about 1.4% seen once. Sequenced sample: PBMCs. Every receptor here comes from a woman aged 30 to 39 with multiple sclerosis. The conserved cysteine and the conserved F or W are not part of the CDR3 here. Fields, in order: V gene, clone size, D gene, CDR3 protein. D genes are given only for firm matches. Clone size is stated in some rows and not others, as once, few, many or a class when expanded.

v_call: TRBV7-9; clone_size: many; d_call: NA; cdr3_aa: ASGRDLEAF
v_call: TRBV20-1; clone_size: many; d_call: TRBD2; cdr3_aa: SASWRRGAKDTQY
v_call: TRBV2; clone_size: many; d_call: TRBD1; cdr3_aa: ASSMSTGPLGPQH
v_call: TRBV29-1; clone_size: many; d_call: NA; cdr3_aa: SVVGGSHGYT
v_call: TRBV12-3/TRBV12-4; clone_size: many; d_call: TRBD2; cdr3_aa: ASNLGLASSDTQY
v_call: TRBV5-6; clone_size: many; d_call: NA; cdr3_aa: ASSLGSPDIQY
v_call: TRBV4-1; clone_size: many; d_call: NA; cdr3_aa: ASSQGSLNEQF
v_call: TRBV7-9; clone_size: many; d_call: NA; cdr3_aa: ASSIYRENTEAF
v_call: TRBV5-1; clone_size: many; d_call: NA; cdr3_aa: ASVEGDEQF
v_call: TRBV5-6; clone_size: many; d_call: NA; cdr3_aa: ASSDRDRGEH
v_call: TRBV7-2; clone_size: many; d_call: TRBD1; cdr3_aa: ASSTGQGPDTQY
v_call: TRBV6-4; clone_size: many; d_call: NA; cdr3_aa: ASSPEGDRGADTQY
v_call: TRBV5-1; clone_size: many; d_call: TRBD1; cdr3_aa: ASSVDRGQETQY
v_call: TRBV5-1; clone_size: many; d_call: NA; cdr3_aa: ASSLAPRNEQF
v_call: TRBV20-1; clone_size: many; d_call: NA; cdr3_aa: SASASRSTDTQY
v_call: TRBV7-2; clone_size: many; d_call: NA; cdr3_aa: ASSLARGPGYT
v_call: TRBV27; clone_size: many; d_call: NA; cdr3_aa: ASSLKLAGELF
v_call: TRBV7-6; clone_size: many; d_call: NA; cdr3_aa: ASSLAKGPGGTVGLDNQPQH
v_call: TRBV5-1; clone_size: many; d_call: NA; cdr3_aa: ASSRSTDTQY
v_call: TRBV11-2; clone_size: many; d_call: NA; cdr3_aa: ASSSGATLWDEQY
v_call: TRBV5-1; clone_size: many; d_call: NA; cdr3_aa: ASSLAWVTDTQY
v_call: TRBV16; clone_size: NA; d_call: NA; cdr3_aa: ASSQGPGDSGEQF
v_call: TRBV5-1; clone_size: many; d_call: NA; cdr3_aa: ASSGTQGPPINEQF
v_call: TRBV12-3/TRBV12-4; clone_size: many; d_call: TRBD1; cdr3_aa: ASSSHRGPNYGYT
v_call: TRBV12-3/TRBV12-4; clone_size: many; d_call: NA; cdr3_aa: ASSQNSDTQY
v_call: TRBV9; clone_size: many; d_call: NA; cdr3_aa: ASSVDRGTQETQY
v_call: TRBV5-1; clone_size: many; d_call: NA; cdr3_aa: ASSLGGSDTQY
v_call: TRBV7-2; clone_size: many; d_call: NA; cdr3_aa: ASSRDGGDTQY
v_call: TRBV7-9; clone_size: many; d_call: NA; cdr3_aa: ASSLAGRMNTEAF
v_call: TRBV28; clone_size: NA; d_call: NA; cdr3_aa: DSSTRDYEQY
v_call: TRBV6-1; clone_size: many; d_call: NA; cdr3_aa: ASRSLPYEQF
v_call: TRBV5-1; clone_size: many; d_call: NA; cdr3_aa: ASSLQLANTGELF
v_call: TRBV12-3/TRBV12-4; clone_size: many; d_call: NA; cdr3_aa: ASSLVGRDSPLH
v_call: TRBV12-3/TRBV12-4; clone_size: many; d_call: NA; cdr3_aa: ASSLRKDQH
v_call: TRBV3-1; clone_size: many; d_call: NA; cdr3_aa: ASSRSSNQETQY
v_call: TRBV7-3; clone_size: many; d_call: NA; cdr3_aa: ASSPPGGGSGELF